This TCR beta chain is drawn from a study of post-analysis software for immune sequencing data. Across the study: Disease courses included relapsing-remitting, secondary progressive and progressive-relapsing multiple sclerosis.

As to this clonotype: The target antigen is unknown.

Unique molecular identifiers were carried by the TCR beta cDNA libraries. There were about 0.95 to 11 million T cells, and 480,000 or so cDNA molecules came from them. TCRdb re-called the PCR reads through MiXCR, storing one row per CDR3 protein. The table lists about 770,000 distinct CDR3 sequences, roughly 46% of them singletons, with 4% to 5% in the top ten. The V end lost 0 bases, the J end lost 6 bases, and 10 bases lay between the germline ends. The CDR3 consists of 14 residues. CDR1 LGHNA and CDR2 YSLEER come from the germline V gene. The study's findings and limits: For normalized Chao1 diversity, multiple sclerosis patients scored significantly lower than controls did. Batch-matched samples strongly co-clustered by F measure. There were five TRBV segments more frequent in patients than controls, and TRBV5-6, TRBV5-1 and TRBV20-1 were among them.

Sequenced material: blood. The TCR comes from a girl aged 5-17 years with multiple sclerosis. The rearrangement links TRBV4-3 to TRBJ2-3, with D hard to call. In DNA, the CDR3 is TGCGCCAGCAGCCAAGACGTCGCCCCGGATACGCAGTATTTT. Translated, it gives CASSQDVAPDTQYF.